The 13 T cell receptor beta chains reported below all come from one sample, sequenced in a study of blood T cell repertoires in COVID-19. The method was immunoSEQ multiplex PCR; TCRdb's version includes in-frame clones alone and lacks a portion of them. The sample lists 310,000 or so clones; around nine tenths were seen once. Sequencing was done on a sample of PBMCs or T cells enriched from blood (not recorded which). The receptors shown here come from a woman in her thirties who had recovered from COVID-19.

The chain combines TRBV7-2 with TRBJ1-5; 7 nucleotides match TRBD1. V gave up 2 bases and J gave up 6 bases; unmatched junction bases: 4. The V gene's germline CDR1 is SGHTA and CDR2 FQGNSA. The CDR3 is 14 residues long. CDR3 sequence: CASSLQGGLQPQHF. The CDR3, as DNA: TGTGCCAGCAGCTTACAGGGGGGACTTCAGCCCCAGCATTTT.

V and J are TRBV11-2 and TRBJ2-1; 11 bases are a match to TRBD2. V shed 4 bases, J shed 8 bases, and the junction held 10 bases outside the gene matches. The CDR3 runs to 16 residues. Germline V gene lookup returns CDR1 SGHAT and CDR2 FQNNGV. In nucleotides, the CDR3 is TGTGCCAGCAGCTCAATCACTAGCGGGAGTAGGTATGAGCAGTTCTTC. Residues: CASSSITSGSRYEQFF.

V and J are TRBV28 and TRBJ2-7; D may be TRBD2 (6 bases). The CDR3 length is 14 residues. V shed 8 bases and J shed 0 bases, with 14 bases lying between them. CDR1 and CDR2 (germline): MDHEN, SYDVKM. CDR3 DNA: TGTGCCAGCCTACAACCGGGACTCTCCTACGAGCAGTACTTC. It encodes CASLQPGLSYEQYF.

The chain carries TRBV6-5 and TRBJ2-1; a possible D gene is TRBD2 (7 bases). The V and J ends lost 6 bases and 5 bases respectively, with 17 bases between them. The CDR3 extends over 15 amino acids. The germline V gene encodes CDR1 MNHEY and CDR2 SVGAGI. CDR3 sequence: CASSPGASGDNEQFF. The CDR3 nucleotides read TGTGCCAGCAGCCCGGGGGCTAGCGGAGACAATGAGCAGTTCTTC.

V and J are TRBV2 and TRBJ2-1; 9 bases fit TRBD1. Per germline, CDR1 SNHLY and CDR2 FYNNEI. Trimming took 6 bases from V and 4 from J; bases not matched to a gene: 4. CDR3 length: 14 amino acids. Here the CDR3 DNA reads TGTGCCAGCAGGAGGGACAGGGATTACAATGAGCAGTTCTTC. Its protein product is CASRRDRDYNEQFF.

This chain uses TRBV5-1 with TRBJ2-2, with 10 bases fitting TRBD1. The junction had 5 bases not matched to a gene; V was cut back by 2 bases and J by 7 bases. The CDR3 is made up of 15 amino acids. In germline, CDR1 is SGHRS, CDR2 YFSETQ. The CDR3 region is CASSLETGGIGELFF. The CDR3 coding sequence is TGCGCCAGCAGCTTAGAGACAGGGGGCATCGGGGAGCTGTTTTTT.

This sequence joins TRBV13 and TRBJ1-6, with D hard to call. The germline gives CDR1 PRHDT, CDR2 FYEKMQ (reference sequence). CDR3 length: 13 amino acids. The ends were cut back, 0 bases at V and 7 bases at J, with 4 bases in the middle. The CDR3 coding sequence is TGTGCCAGCAGCTTAGGCGGGAATTCACCCCTCCACTTT. Encoded protein: CASSLGGNSPLHF.

This chain connects TRBV9 to TRBJ1-5, with TRBD1 as a possible D gene (6 bases). V was cut by 4 bases and J by 5 bases, with 16 bases left in between. Germline V gene lookup returns CDR1 SGDLS and CDR2 YYNGEE. This CDR3 has 15 amino acids. The CDR3 nucleotides read TGTGCCAGCAGCACCGGGGACACGTCATATCAGCCCCAGCATTTT. Amino acid sequence: CASSTGDTSYQPQHF.

V and J are TRBV6-6 and TRBJ1-2; D may be TRBD1 (5 bases). V was shortened by 6 bases and J by 4 bases, with 15 bases between the two germline ends. The V gene's germline CDR1 is MNHNY and CDR2 SVGAGI (reference sequence). The CDR3 spans 14 residues. The CDR3 reads CASSQDIGLYGYTF. The CDR3 coding sequence is TGTGCCAGCAGCCAGGACATAGGCCTCTATGGCTACACCTTC.

This clone was counted a few times. The chain links TRBV5-8 to TRBJ1-5; D is undetermined. Germline CDR1 is SGHTS and CDR2 is YDEGEE. The CDR3 extends over 14 amino acids. Between the trimmed V and J ends, which lost 5 bases and 8 bases, there was a span of 17 bases. The CDR3 protein is CASSGGWVPEPQHF. CDR3 sequence (DNA): TGTGCCAGCAGTGGAGGGTGGGTCCCGGAGCCCCAGCATTTT.

This clone was observed a single time. The chain carries TRBV27 and TRBJ2-2, with D uncertain. V lost 2 bases and J lost 4, with 8 bases in between. This CDR3 comprises 14 residues. Germline V gene data show CDR1 as MNHEY and CDR2 as SMNVEV (reference sequence). CDR3 in amino acids: CASSLGLITGELFF. CDR3 DNA sequence: TGTGCCAGCAGTTTAGGCTTGATCACCGGGGAGCTGTTTTTT.

Of note for this clone: With a far larger clone one base away, a read error is the likely cause. The rearrangement uses TRBV28 and TRBJ2-3, with 11 bases identical to TRBD2. Germline loops: CDR1 MDHEN, CDR2 SYDVKM. After removal of 5 bases from V and 0 bases from J, the junction contained 1 base not matched to a gene. The CDR3 totals 15 residues. In nucleotides, the CDR3 is TGTGCCAGCAGTGGGACTAGCGGTAGCACAGATACGCAGTATTTT. Protein sequence: CASSGTSGSTDTQYF.

This clone has just one count. CDR3 region: CASSQLGTGYFGRYNEQFF. CDR3 nucleotides: TGTGCCAGCAGCCAGCTGGGGACAGGGTATTTTGGGCGATACAATGAGCAGTTCTTC. V is TRBV7-9 and J is TRBJ2-1, with 9 bases aligning to TRBD1. The germline gives CDR1 SEHNR, CDR2 FQNEAQ (reference sequence). The CDR3 consists of 19 residues. J lost 4 bases, V lost 5 bases, and 18 bases had no gene match.